Presented here are 26 T cell receptor beta chains from one specimen sequenced in a study of monozygotic twins with inflammatory bowel disease. TCRdb re-called the 5' RACE reads; every CDR3 protein appears as one record, without DNA. The clone table shows approximately 400,000 distinct CDR3 sequences, with the ten largest holding about 2.6%. Sequencing was performed on blood. The receptors come from a human donor with ulcerative colitis or Crohn's disease, or a healthy co-twin of an affected twin (not recorded which).

This chain joins TRBV7-2 and TRBJ1-1. CDR1 and CDR2 (germline): SGHTA, FQGNSA. The CDR3 consists of 17 residues. The CDR3 loop is CASSLVGVGGVGTEAFF.

V is TRBV6-1 and J is TRBJ1-1; TCRdb gives TRBD1 as the D gene, but with no DNA this cannot be confirmed. Looked up from germline, CDR1 is MNHNS and CDR2 is SASEGT. The CDR3 is made up of 15 amino acids. The CDR3 is CASGLKGQGNTEAFF.

The chain employs TRBV4-2 and TRBJ2-5; the D gene TCRdb calls, TRBD2, cannot be checked with no DNA. Germline V CDR1 and CDR2: LGHNA, YNFKEQ. This CDR3 has 16 residues. The CDR3 sequence is CASRPFLLAGEETQYF.

The V and J genes are TRBV12-3 or TRBV12-4 and TRBJ1-2. The CDR3 length is 13 residues. The CDR3 region is CASSLDEGYGYTF.

This CDR3 reads CASSPGGFTGELFF. The chain has TRBV4-3 and TRBJ2-2; TCRdb's D gene call, TRBD1, goes unchecked for lack of DNA. The CDR3 covers 14 residues. Germline V CDR1 and CDR2: LGHNA, YSLEER.

The V call is TRBV6-1, the J call TRBJ2-3; TCRdb calls TRBD1, which cannot be checked without DNA. The length of the CDR3 is 16 residues. Germline-derived CDR1 and CDR2 are MNHNS and SASEGT. The CDR3 loop reads CASSKGADLSTDTQYF.

The chain carries TRBV20-1 and TRBJ1-5. The germline V gene encodes CDR1 DFQATT and CDR2 SNEGSKA (reference sequence). CDR3 length: 15 residues. The CDR3 spells CSAFSQPYSNQPQHF.

This rearrangement joins TRBV6-1 to TRBJ2-7. The CDR3 loop spans 14 amino acids. Per the germline V gene, CDR1 is MNHNS and CDR2 is SASEGT. CDR3 sequence reads: CASSEAADAYEQYF.

The rearrangement links TRBV7-8 to TRBJ1-5; TCRdb selects TRBD1, and the lack of DNA leaves this call unchecked. The germline V gene encodes CDR1 SGHVS and CDR2 FQNEAQ. The CDR3 totals 16 residues. CDR3 in amino acids: CASSLEGATINQPQHF. The whole variable domain, filled in from reference TRBV7-8 and TRBJ1-5, reads GAGVSQSPRYKVAKRGQDVALRCDPISGHVSLFWYQQALGQGPEFLTYFQNEAQLDKSGLPSDRFFAERPEGSVSTLKIQRTQQEDSAVYLCASSLEGATINQPQHFGDGTRLSIL.

This chain joins TRBV12-3 or TRBV12-4 and TRBJ2-5; the TCRdb call, TRBD1, lacks DNA for checking. The CDR3 consists of 16 residues. CDR3 amino acids: CASSTPGTPKRETQYF.

The chain couples TRBV5-1 to TRBJ2-7; there is no DNA to check the TCRdb D call of TRBD2. CDR3 size: 16 residues. CDR1 and CDR2 from the germline V gene are SGHRS and YFSETQ. CDR3 protein: CASSLGGLSDDYEQYF.

The gene calls are TRBV6-1 and TRBJ2-5; without DNA, the TCRdb call of TRBD1 cannot be checked. The length of the CDR3 is 16 residues. The germline V gene encodes CDR1 MNHNS and CDR2 SASEGT. The CDR3 spells CASSEGTGGHEETQYF.

CDR3 protein: CASKPRRQSNYGYTF. This chain joins TRBV6-1 and TRBJ1-2; there is no DNA to check the TCRdb D call of TRBD1. The V gene's germline CDR1 is MNHNS and CDR2 SASEGT. The CDR3 length is 15 residues.

The J gene is TRBJ2-1, the V gene TRBV7-9; without DNA, the TCRdb call of TRBD2 cannot be checked. The CDR3 is 15 residues long. CDR1 and CDR2 from the germline V gene are SEHNR and FQNEAQ (reference sequence). The CDR3 is CASSGELAGYNEQFF.

The chain has TRBV12-3 or TRBV12-4 and TRBJ2-7. The CDR3 runs to 12 residues. Here the CDR3 reads CASSLYSYEQYF.

The CDR3: CASSLNDRGRYTF. The chain is built from TRBV7-9 and TRBJ1-2; TCRdb names TRBD1, which stays unverified in the absence of DNA. CDR1 is SEHNR, CDR2 FQNEAQ, per germline (reference sequence). The length of the CDR3 is 13 residues.

The J gene is TRBJ2-1, the V gene TRBV11-1; as DNA is missing, the TRBD2 call by TCRdb cannot be tested. CDR3 length: 18 residues. The germline V gene encodes CDR1 SGHAT and CDR2 FQDESV (reference sequence). CDR3 in amino acids: CASSFLSTRGSSYNEQFF. Supplemented by reference TRBV11-1 and TRBJ2-1, the full variable domain reads EAEVAQSPRYKITEKSQAVAFWCDPISGHATLYWYRQILGQGPELLVQFQDESVVDDSQLPKDRFSAERLKGVDSTLKIQPAELGDSAMYLCASSFLSTRGSSYNEQFFGPGTRLTVL.

The chain has TRBV29-1 and TRBJ2-3; TCRdb indicates TRBD2, and absent DNA this call remains unverified. Germline CDR1 SQVTM, CDR2 ANQGSEA. CDR3 size: 14 residues. CDR3: CSASRSGEGDTQYF.

The chain combines TRBV5-5 with TRBJ1-1; lacking DNA, the TRBD1 call made by TCRdb goes unchecked. CDR3 length equals 16 residues. The germline gives CDR1 SGHKS, CDR2 YYEKEE (reference sequence). CDR3 loop: CASSSRDRFPNTEAFF.

V usage is TRBV15 and J usage is TRBJ1-5; without DNA, the TCRdb call of TRBD1 cannot be checked. The CDR3 has 15 amino acids. CDR1 is LNHNV and CDR2 is YYDKDF in the germline V gene (reference sequence). CDR3 residues: CATSEGARGNQPQHF.

The chain couples TRBV5-1 to TRBJ2-1; TCRdb proposes TRBD1, but this gene call is untestable without DNA. Germline assignment: CDR1 SGHRS and CDR2 YFSETQ. This CDR3 comprises 15 residues. CDR3 amino acids: CASCTGTASYNEQFF.

The CDR3 here is CASSLRGAREKLFF. V gene TRBV5-1 combines with J gene TRBJ1-4; TCRdb designates TRBD1, a call that cannot be tested without DNA. The CDR3 loop spans 14 amino acids. Germline CDR1 reads SGHRS; CDR2 reads YFSETQ. The full variable domain, with the rest looked up from reference TRBV5-1 and TRBJ1-4, is KAGVTQTPRYLIKTRGQQVTLSCSPISGHRSVSWYQQTPGQGLQFLFEYFSETQRNKGNFPGRFSGRQFSNSRSEMNVSTLELGDSALYLCASSLRGAREKLFFGSGTQLSVL.

The chain combines TRBV18 with TRBJ1-1. The germline V gene encodes CDR1 KGHSH and CDR2 LQKENI. The length of the CDR3 is 15 residues. CDR3 residues: CASSPPAHGNTEAFF.

The chain uses TRBV27 and TRBJ2-4; checking the TCRdb D call of TRBD2 is not possible without DNA. Germline CDR1 reads MNHEY; CDR2 reads SMNVEV (reference sequence). CDR3 length: 13 residues. CDR3 in amino acids: CASSSAAGNIQYF.

CDR3 sequence reads: CASSLGPETQYF. The rearrangement uses TRBV7-9 and TRBJ2-5; TCRdb's D call, TRBD1, is unchecked because there is no DNA. This CDR3 region has 12 residues. CDR1 is SEHNR, CDR2 FQNEAQ, per germline (reference sequence).

The chain recombines TRBV12-3 or TRBV12-4 with TRBJ1-5; the D call of TRBD1 rests on TCRdb alone, since no DNA is present to check it. The CDR3 is 13 amino acids. CDR3: CASRGRTQQPQHF.